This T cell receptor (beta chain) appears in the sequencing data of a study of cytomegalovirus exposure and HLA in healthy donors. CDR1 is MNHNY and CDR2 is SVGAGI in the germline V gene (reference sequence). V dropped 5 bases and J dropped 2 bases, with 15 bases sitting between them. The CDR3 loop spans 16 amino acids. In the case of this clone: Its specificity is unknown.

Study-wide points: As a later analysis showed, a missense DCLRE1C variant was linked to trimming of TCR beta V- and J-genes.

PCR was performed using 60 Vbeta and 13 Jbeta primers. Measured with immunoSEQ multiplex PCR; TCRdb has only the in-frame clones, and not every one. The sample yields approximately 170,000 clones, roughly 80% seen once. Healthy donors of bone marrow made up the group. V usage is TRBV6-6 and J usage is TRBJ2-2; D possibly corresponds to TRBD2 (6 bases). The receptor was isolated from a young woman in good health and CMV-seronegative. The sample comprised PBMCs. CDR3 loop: CASSQWTGANTGELFF. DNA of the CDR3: TGTGCCAGCAGTCAGTGGACGGGAGCCAACACCGGGGAGCTGTTTTTT.